This is a list of T cell receptor beta chains from one sample in a study of cytomegalovirus exposure and HLA in healthy donors. Produced via immunoSEQ multiplex PCR; TCRdb's table is partial and in-frame only. The sample consists of 90,000 to 95,000 clones, approximately 84% of them appearing once. Sequencing was performed on PBMCs. The receptor set was obtained from a girl aged 2-15 years in good health and CMV-seropositive. Each CDR3 is given with its conserved first and last residue. D genes are given only for firm matches. Clone size, where shown, is once, few, many, or a class for clones that have expanded.

J gene	clone size	D gene	V gene	CDR3 protein	CDR3 DNA
TRBJ1-2	-	-	TRBV6-1	CASSLDYLRDYGYTF	TGTGCCAGCAGCTTGGACTACCTTCGGGACTATGGCTACACCTTC
TRBJ2-3	few	TRBD2	TRBV9	CASSDDPLRSGGTDTQYF	TGTGCCAGCAGCGACGATCCCCTCAGGAGCGGGGGCACAGATACGCAGTATTTT
TRBJ1-2	-	-	TRBV14	CASSQVEGVNNYGYTF	TGTGCCAGCAGCCAAGTTGAAGGGGTCAACAACTATGGCTACACCTTC
TRBJ1-1	few	-	TRBV6-1	CASSEQGINTEAFF	TGTGCCAGCAGTGAACAGGGAATCAACACTGAAGCTTTCTTT
TRBJ1-5	few	-	TRBV2	CASKRQDGNQPQHF	TGTGCCAGCAAACGACAGGATGGCAATCAGCCCCAGCATTTT
TRBJ2-7	-	-	TRBV29-1	CSVEFLAPFGEQYF	TGCAGCGTTGAATTCCTAGCGCCCTTTGGGGAGCAGTACTTC
TRBJ1-1	once	-	TRBV6-5	CASSYTGYTEAFF	TGTGCCAGCAGTTACACGGGGTACACTGAAGCTTTCTTT
TRBJ1-1	-	-	TRBV30	CASTRKAYTEAFF	TGTGCCTCGACTCGGAAAGCCTACACTGAAGCTTTCTTT
TRBJ2-7	once	TRBD1	TRBV19	CASSPRTGTYEQYF	TGTGCCAGTAGTCCCCGGACAGGGACCTACGAGCAGTACTTC
TRBJ1-2	-	TRBD1	TRBV7-2	CASSLGTGRGGYTF	TGTGCCAGCAGCTTAGGGACAGGTCGGGGAGGCTACACCTTC
TRBJ2-6	-	-	TRBV25-1	CASSEGARSGANVLTF	TGTGCCAGCAGTGAGGGGGCGAGGTCTGGGGCCAACGTCCTGACTTTC
TRBJ2-2	-	-	TRBV5-1	CASSPGQSTGELFF	TGCGCCAGCAGCCCCGGACAGAGCACCGGGGAGCTGTTTTTT
TRBJ2-7	-	TRBD2	TRBV27	CASSLKLAGGLEQYF	TGTGCCAGCAGTTTAAAACTAGCGGGGGGACTCGAGCAGTACTTC
TRBJ2-5	-	TRBD1	TRBV9	CASSAGQGGQETQYF	TGTGCCAGCAGCGCCGGACAGGGGGGGCAAGAGACCCAGTACTTC
TRBJ2-5	-	TRBD1	TRBV7-9	CASSATGGGQETQYF	TGTGCCAGCAGCGCGACAGGGGGCGGCCAAGAGACCCAGTACTTC
TRBJ2-7	few	TRBD1	TRBV7-2	CASSYVGQADYEQYF	TGTGCCAGCAGCTACGTGGGACAGGCTGACTACGAGCAGTACTTC
TRBJ2-3	-	TRBD2	TRBV19	CASSIDNSGRLTDTQYF	TGTGCCAGTAGTATAGATAATAGCGGGAGACTCACAGATACGCAGTATTTT
TRBJ2-1	-	TRBD1	TRBV6-6	CASRDRTGGNDEQFF	TGTGCCAGCAGGGACAGGACAGGGGGTAATGATGAGCAGTTCTTC